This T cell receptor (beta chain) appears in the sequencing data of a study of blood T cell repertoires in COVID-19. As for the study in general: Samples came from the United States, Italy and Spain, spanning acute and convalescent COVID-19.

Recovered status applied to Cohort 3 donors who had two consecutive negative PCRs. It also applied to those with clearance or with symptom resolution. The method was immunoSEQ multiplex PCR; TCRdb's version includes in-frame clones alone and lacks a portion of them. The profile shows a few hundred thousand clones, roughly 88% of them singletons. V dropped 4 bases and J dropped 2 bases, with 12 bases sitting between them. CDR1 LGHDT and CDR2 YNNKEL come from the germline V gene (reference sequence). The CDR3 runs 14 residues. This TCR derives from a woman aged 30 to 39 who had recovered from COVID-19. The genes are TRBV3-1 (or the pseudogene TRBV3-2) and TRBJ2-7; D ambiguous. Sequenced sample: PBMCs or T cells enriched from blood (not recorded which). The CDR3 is CASSPYGSTYEQYF. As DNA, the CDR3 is TGTGCCAGCAGCCCTTACGGGTCCACCTACGAGCAGTACTTC.